This TCR beta chain was captured in a study of cytomegalovirus exposure and HLA in healthy donors. Study results and limitations: CMV serostatus stood as the only immune exposure information on hand.

On this clone: Its target is unknown.

This CDR3 spans 16 amino acids. Germline CDR1 is LGHNA and CDR2 is YSLEER. Deletions cut 0 bases from V and 3 bases from J, with 12 bases between. Amplification used 60 Vbeta primers and 13 Jbeta primers. Method: immunoSEQ multiplex PCR; TCRdb's copy keeps in-frame clones and lacks some. The table records some 120,000 clones, roughly 80% of them present only once. Though nominally healthy at sampling, donors likely had unrecorded immune exposures. The sequenced material came from PBMCs. The receptor's source is a man younger than 35 in good health and CMV-seropositive. The chain links TRBV4-3 to TRBJ1-5; TRBD1 might be the D (6 bases). The CDR3 bases are TGCGCCAGCAGCCAAGAATACAGGGTTATCAATCAGCCCCAGCATTTT. This gives the protein CASSQEYRVINQPQHF.